The clone carrying this T cell receptor beta chain is a singleton in its sample. Its target is not known. TCRdb reprocessed the reads with MiXCR, giving one entry per CDR3 protein. The data show around 130,000 distinct CDR3 sequences, with more than 7% seen just once and roughly a tenth held by the top ten. The data originate from a study of T cell repertoires in cytomegalovirus infection. Study information: Public TCR beta signatures marked donors with CMV infection and the matching HLA. General study findings and limits: Dominant in the ex vivo response were TCR beta clonotypes restricted by HLA-C and specific for CMV. Using cumulative public TCR beta family frequency, the authors identified those who carried CMV together with the relevant HLA.

Specimen: PBMCs. The origin of this receptor is a human donor in good health (CMV status not recorded). Some clones in this sample may be carry-over from other donors' samples.

CDR3 coding DNA: TGTGCCAGCAGTTTAGGGACAAGGGGAGCCGGGGAGCTGTTTTTT. It is translated as CASSLGTRGAGELFF. The chain joins TRBV27 to TRBJ2-2, with a weak D call TRBD1 (6 bases). Trimming stripped 2 bases from V and 6 bases from J, with 13 bases between. The CDR3 is made up of 15 amino acids. Germline CDR1 is MNHEY and CDR2 is SMNVEV (reference sequence).